A single T cell receptor beta chain is shown here with its context. The target of this receptor is not known. Relative to the germline gene, one junction end is altered; a read error may explain this. Distinct nucleotide sequences in the sample also encode this CDR3. Participants in the prospective study were aged roughly 18 to 89 years, lived in 20 to 30 United States geographic areas, and enrolled through a virtual design. In the prospective study, cohorts were assigned on the basis of participant-reported clinical history obtained from a screening survey and a study questionnaire. Recovered participants in ImmuneRACE Cohort 3 were defined by two consecutive negative NP/OP PCR tests, clearance by a healthcare professional, or resolution of symptoms. Each participant in the prospective study had whole blood, serum and a nasopharyngeal or oropharyngeal swab collected by mobile phlebotomists. Prospective study participants could optionally give additional blood draws and questionnaires over a roughly 2-month period. Before DNA extraction, prospective study blood samples were shipped either frozen or at room temperature.

TCRbeta CDR3 regions were amplified from genomic DNA by means of the immunoSEQ Assay, a bias-controlled multiplex PCR. The study's processing was this. The number of nucleated cells in each sample was estimated by amplification of reference gene primers within the assay. To quantify the absolute abundance of each unique TCRbeta CDR3 rearrangement, sequence reads were collapsed and filtered. For each sample, productive Simpson clonality was calculated as the square root of Simpson's diversity index over productive rearrangements. The table comes from immuneACCESS by way of TCRdb, which keeps in-frame sequences with V and J called. Part of the clones is missing from these tables; in studies checked, under half for an unresolved V gene and the rest for unknown reasons. V, J and clone size are those of that table, while D and trimming were read from the DNA. Present in this sample are some 390,000 clones, around 89% of which were seen just once. Around 1.1% of the sample comes from the top ten.

These data come from a study of blood T cell repertoires in COVID-19 (dated by TCRdb to the early 2020s). A note on the overall study: Collaborator samples came from the United States, Italy and Spain and covered acute and convalescent phases of COVID-19. The repertoires were released in a freely available public database intended as a resource for research on the immune response to SARS-CoV-2. The dataset comprised deeply sampled blood TCRbeta repertoires from subjects exposed to, actively infected with, or recovered from COVID-19. The prospective study material was composed of cDNA or gDNA derived from T cells, B-cell-depleted T cells, or PBMCs. Sample metadata almost always included a de-identified subject ID, COVID-19 status, age in years and sex. Samples were obtained from the ongoing ImmuneRACE study (first 160 participants) and from some 1,300 subjects provided by 6 global collaborators. HLA class I and class II types, where available, came from metadata supplied by the sample provider rather than from assay-based typing.

Study-level results and caveats: The amount of clinical and demographic metadata varied by source and participant and was provided uncurated.

This TCR derives from a man aged 30-40 years who had recovered from COVID-19. The sequenced sample consisted of PBMCs or T cells enriched from blood (not recorded which).

This receptor has the CDR3 CSASMWRSGRALGETQYF. The DNA sequence is as follows: TGCAGTGCTAGTATGTGGAGGAGCGGGAGGGCGTTAGGAGAGACTCAGTACTTC. Recombination connected TRBV20-1 to TRBJ2-5; 10 bases in the middle match TRBD2. The CDR3 runs 18 residues from the cysteine to the phenylalanine. Of the read, only the CDR3 DNA is kept; its 54 bases are in frame from base 1. CDR1 is given as DFQATT and CDR2 as SNEGSKA, both from the germline V gene (reference sequence).